This T cell receptor beta chain came from a study of blood T cells in healthy people across ages. The study's findings and limits: The lack of PBMC sorting stopped any conclusive naive versus antigen-experienced comparison. TCR beta diversity, measured per million T cells, fell in a roughly linear way with age.

With a J-beta primer mix and a sample-barcoded 5' primer, a second PCR ran 7 to 11 cycles. TCRdb processed the 5' RACE reads anew with MiXCR; each CDR3 protein has one entry. This table has about 630,000 distinct CDR3 sequences, around 21% appearing once. This clonotype was counted only a few times. Its antigen is not known. A minimum of 7 million PBMCs was isolated per sample. RNA extraction gave at least 5 micrograms of total RNA per sample. In germline, CDR1 is DFQATT, CDR2 SNEGSKA (reference sequence). J was trimmed by 1 base and V by 4 bases; bases with no gene match: 2. The CDR3 runs to 15 residues.

The sequencing sample was made of blood. The chain links TRBV20-1 to TRBJ2-1; 12 bases fit TRBD2. The TCR originated in a man in his sixties or seventies in good health. CDR3 bases: TGCAGTGCTACTAGCGGGAGGGCGTCCTACAATGAGCAGTTCTTC. Translating gives CSATSGRASYNEQFF.